What follows describes a single T cell receptor (beta chain). In the study's own analysis: Counts of nucleated cells, estimated from reference gene primer amplification, were obtained. Clones were sequenced by immunoSEQ multiplex PCR, and TCRdb holds only the in-frame ones, with some missing. From that table come the V and J calls and clone size; the DNA was used to work out D and trimming. The sample records around 270,000 clones, 84% being singletons. This entry is derived from a study of blood T cell repertoires in COVID-19. Study at large: Samples taken during acute and convalescent COVID-19 were collected in the United States, Italy and Spain. The analysed material was cDNA or gDNA that came from T cells, B-cell-depleted T cells, or PBMCs.

Trimming at V came to 0 bases and at J to 7 bases, leaving 10 bases not matched to a gene. The V gene's germline CDR1 is SGHDT and CDR2 YYEEEE. The CDR3 covers 15 residues. V is TRBV5-6 and J is TRBJ2-7; 7 nucleotides align to TRBD2. The clonotype originates from a man between 60 and 75 years old with acute or convalescent COVID-19. The sequencing input was peripheral blood. CDR3 protein: CASSLGREPSREQYF. The DNA for the CDR3 is TGTGCCAGCAGCTTGGGGCGGGAGCCTTCGCGTGAGCAGTACTTC.